This T cell receptor beta chain was sequenced in a study of T cells in Graves' hyperthyroidism and ophthalmopathy. Study-wide findings and caveats: Blood shared most expanded thyroid clonotypes above 0.001. Ophthalmopathy got predicted by the model a median 6.5 months before its onset. Ophthalmopathy was separated from stable hyperthyroidism by a 13 V-J model.

Amplification targeted TCR beta CDR3 regions from RNA transcripts. First-round RT-PCR with HTBI primers amplified the TCR CDR3 region. One entry per CDR3 protein, called by TCRdb with MiXCR from the multiplex PCR reads. The sample lists about 700,000 distinct CDR3 sequences, less than 45% occurring once. Exclusion criteria comprised uncontrolled infection, other autoimmune disease, pregnancy or lactation. The ends were cut back, 6 bases at V and 5 bases at J, with 20 bases in the middle. Germline assignment: CDR1 SEHNR and CDR2 FQNEAQ (reference sequence). This CDR3 has 15 amino acids. As concerns this clonotype: What it recognizes is unknown.

The source is an adult man with Graves' disease, either hyperthyroidism or ophthalmopathy (not recorded which). This chain uses TRBV7-9 with TRBJ2-7; D perhaps matches TRBD2 (6 bases). Sequencing was done on a sample of peripheral blood or thyroid tissue (not recorded which). CDR3: CASSLPAGRSNEQYF. In nucleotides, the CDR3 is TGTGCCAGCAGTCTACCAGCGGGCCGTTCCAACGAGCAGTACTTC.